What follows are 26 T cell receptor beta chains derived from one specimen sequenced in a study of blood T cell repertoires in COVID-19. Sequencing was performed with immunoSEQ multiplex PCR; in TCRdb, only in-frame clones are kept and a portion is missing. The table records roughly 180,000 clones, approximately 79% of them present only once. Sequencing input: peripheral blood. The receptors were gathered from a man in his 60s with active or convalescent COVID-19.

This clone appeared a few times. This rearrangement joins TRBV7-8 to TRBJ2-3; maybe TRBD2 (5 bases). Germline values: CDR1 SGHVS, CDR2 FQNEAQ. Between the trimmed V and J ends, which lost 6 bases and 6 bases, there was a span of 19 bases. The CDR3 spans 15 residues. The CDR3 loop reads CASRIAGEIEDTQYF. Here the CDR3 DNA reads TGTGCCAGCAGAATCGCCGGGGAGATCGAGGATACGCAGTATTTT.

This chain links TRBV6-6 with TRBJ2-2, with TRBD1 as a possible D gene (6 bases). In germline, CDR1 is MNHNY, CDR2 SVGAGI (reference sequence). Between the trimmed V and J ends, which lost 6 bases and 4 bases, there was a span of 9 bases. The CDR3 consists of 13 residues. The CDR3 sequence: CASRQGSTGELFF. CDR3 sequence (DNA): TGTGCCAGCAGGCAGGGGTCCACCGGGGAGCTGTTTTTT.

This clone has just a few counts. The CDR3 region has the DNA TGTGCCAGCAGCCAAGCGGGAGGGCCCTCCATCCAAGAGACCCAGTACTTC. Amino acid sequence: CASSQAGGPSIQETQYF. This chain links TRBV7-8 with TRBJ2-5; TRBD2 aligns across 10 bases. The J segment lost 1 base and the V segment lost 5 bases, leaving 10 bases of the junction unmatched. Per the germline V gene, CDR1 is SGHVS and CDR2 is FQNEAQ. This CDR3 spans 17 amino acids.

The chain uses TRBV5-1 and TRBJ2-7; 8 nucleotides align to TRBD2. Germline assignment: CDR1 SGHRS and CDR2 YFSETQ. CDR3 length: 14 amino acids. V was pared by 6 bases and J by 1 base, with 6 bases of the junction left unmatched. The CDR3 DNA reads as TGCGCCAGCAAGCTAGCGGGCCGGTCCTACGAGCAGTACTTC. As protein: CASKLAGRSYEQYF. Complete variable domain (other parts from reference TRBV5-1 and TRBJ2-7): KAGVTQTPRYLIKTRGQQVTLSCSPISGHRSVSWYQQTPGQGLQFLFEYFSETQRNKGNFPGRFSGRQFSNSRSEMNVSTLELGDSALYLCASKLAGRSYEQYFGPGTRLTVT.

The chain carries TRBV7-9 and TRBJ1-2; 11 positions agree with TRBD1. The CDR3 loop spans 14 amino acids. Germline CDR1 and CDR2: SEHNR and FQNEAQ (reference sequence). V lost 6 bases, J lost 7 bases, and 7 bases stayed unmatched. The CDR3 spells CASRGQGAQIGYTF. The CDR3 DNA follows: TGTGCCAGCAGAGGACAGGGGGCTCAAATTGGCTACACCTTC.

The J gene is TRBJ2-7, the V gene TRBV11-3, with 7 bases identical to TRBD2. Germline V gene sequence: CDR1 SGHNT, CDR2 YENEEA. This CDR3 is 13 amino acids long. Trimming took 2 bases from V and 6 from J; bases not matched to a gene: 4. The DNA for the CDR3 is TGTGCCAGCAGCTTAATCTCGGGAGGCGAGCAGTACTTC. Protein sequence: CASSLISGGEQYF.

The rearrangement uses TRBV19 and TRBJ1-5; 10 bases are shared with TRBD1. V lost 5 bases and J lost 1; bases outside the gene matches: 8. The CDR3 totals 17 residues. Germline CDR1 and CDR2: LNHDA and SQIVND (reference sequence). In DNA form, the CDR3 reads TGTGCCAGTAGTCTCCGACAGGGGGCGGTGAGCAATCAGCCCCAGCATTTT. Translated: CASSLRQGAVSNQPQHF.

The chain recombines TRBV11-1 with TRBJ2-7; no firm D call. The CDR3 totals 15 residues. V was shortened by 3 bases and J by 2 bases, with 14 bases between the two germline ends. Germline CDR1 reads SGHAT; CDR2 reads FQDESV (reference sequence). CDR3 nucleotides: TGTGCCAGCAGCTTCATGAGTGTTGATCCCTACGAGCAGTACTTC. This gives the protein CASSFMSVDPYEQYF.

The chain employs TRBV6-6 and TRBJ2-3; TRBD2 might be the D (5 bases). The CDR3 contains 13 residues. The germline V gene has CDR1 MNHNY and CDR2 SVGAGI (reference sequence). V lost 10 bases, J lost 4 bases, and 15 bases lay in between. The CDR3 sequence: CATRGQSADTQYF. CDR3 DNA: TGTGCCACTCGAGGGCAAAGCGCAGATACGCAGTATTTT.

The V gene is TRBV29-1, the J gene TRBJ2-1; 11 bases fit TRBD1. The CDR3 covers 15 residues. V was pared by 7 bases and J by 6 bases, with 11 bases of the junction left unmatched. Germline V gene data show CDR1 as SQVTM and CDR2 as ANQGSEA. This CDR3 reads CSAGAWDRGGNEQFF. The DNA for the CDR3 is TGCAGCGCCGGAGCCTGGGACAGGGGGGGCAATGAGCAGTTCTTC.

The chain recombines TRBV7-2 with TRBJ1-3, with 9 bases identical to TRBD1. The CDR3 consists of 16 residues. Trimming at V came to 5 bases and at J to 2 bases, leaving 7 bases not matched to a gene. Germline V gives CDR1 SGHTA, CDR2 FQGNSA. As DNA, the CDR3 is TGTGCCAGCAGCCCGGGACAGGGAAGGGCTGGAAACACCATATATTTT. Residues: CASSPGQGRAGNTIYF.

The rearrangement joins TRBV5-1 to TRBJ2-3; the match to TRBD2 covers 7 bases. This CDR3 region has 15 residues. V lost 0 bases, J lost 2 bases, and 3 bases stayed unmatched. Germline V gene lookup returns CDR1 SGHRS and CDR2 YFSETQ. The CDR3 spells CASSLASGITDTQYF. For the CDR3, the DNA is TGCGCCAGCAGCTTGGCTAGCGGAATCACAGATACGCAGTATTTT.

The CDR3 reads CASSQVEGRYQPQHF. CDR3 DNA: TGCGCCAGCAGCCAAGTGGAGGGGAGGTATCAGCCCCAGCATTTT. This chain links TRBV4-1 with TRBJ1-5; TRBD1 might be the D (5 bases). V was shortened by 1 base and J by 5 bases, with 12 bases between the two germline ends. Germline CDR1 reads MGHRA; CDR2 reads YSYEKL. The CDR3 loop spans 15 amino acids.

This chain uses TRBV7-9 with TRBJ2-3, with 9 positions matching TRBD2. This CDR3 comprises 15 residues. V was pared by 0 bases and J by 4 bases, with 2 bases of the junction left unmatched. The germline gives CDR1 SEHNR, CDR2 FQNEAQ (reference sequence). For the CDR3, the DNA is TGTGCCAGCAGCTTAGCTAGCGGGAGCCCAGATACGCAGTATTTT. It yields the protein CASSLASGSPDTQYF.

The chain joins TRBV11-3 to TRBJ2-1, with D maybe TRBD2 (6 bases). Deletions cut 1 base from V and 8 bases from J, with 9 bases between. The CDR3 loop spans 13 amino acids. Germline loops: CDR1 SGHNT, CDR2 YENEEA. The CDR3: CASSLGRDYEQFF. The CDR3 DNA follows: TGTGCCAGCAGCTTAGGGCGGGACTATGAGCAGTTCTTC.

As DNA, the CDR3 is TGTGCCAGCAGCCCCGTGGCGGGAGGGCCCCCAGATACGCAGTATTTT. Translated, it gives CASSPVAGGPPDTQYF. V is TRBV27 and J is TRBJ2-3; 9 bases agree with TRBD2. With V trimmed by 6 bases and J by 4 bases, 11 bases remained unmatched. This CDR3 comprises 16 residues. Looked up from germline, CDR1 is MNHEY and CDR2 is SMNVEV (reference sequence).

The chain is built from TRBV27 and TRBJ2-7; 7 nucleotides agree with TRBD1. This CDR3 has 16 amino acids. CDR1 MNHEY and CDR2 SMNVEV come from the germline V gene (reference sequence). V shed 3 bases, J shed 5 bases, and the junction held 13 bases outside the gene matches. In DNA form, the CDR3 reads TGTGCCAGCAGTTTCCGACCGACAGGGTGGGCCCACGAGCAGTACTTC. Translating it yields CASSFRPTGWAHEQYF.

This clone occurred a few times. The chain has TRBV7-2 and TRBJ2-3, with 9 bases that match TRBD2. V shed 8 bases, J shed 5 bases, and the junction held 2 bases outside the gene matches. Germline V gene data show CDR1 as SGHTA and CDR2 as FQGNSA. This CDR3 contains 12 residues. CDR3 residues: CASGAGGDTQYF. DNA of the CDR3: TGTGCCAGCGGAGCGGGAGGAGATACGCAGTATTTT.

The rearrangement uses TRBV6-4 and TRBJ2-7, with 10 bases fitting TRBD1. The CDR3 runs to 16 residues. V shed 0 bases, J shed 4 bases, and the junction held 6 bases outside the gene matches. Germline V lookup: CDR1 MRHNA, CDR2 SNTAGT. This chain's CDR3 is CASSDSRQGAGYEQYF. The CDR3 bases are TGTGCCAGCAGTGACTCGAGACAGGGGGCAGGTTACGAGCAGTACTTC.

The V gene is TRBV6-1, the J gene TRBJ2-2, with 7 positions matching TRBD1. V was clipped by 2 bases and J by 0 bases; unmatched bases: 6. The CDR3 totals 17 residues. Germline CDR1 is MNHNS and CDR2 is SASEGT. The CDR3 here is CASSEFGRGTNTGELFF. CDR3 bases: TGTGCCAGCAGTGAATTTGGCAGGGGGACGAACACCGGGGAGCTGTTTTTT.

This clone was seen more than once but under ten times. The J gene is TRBJ1-4, the V gene TRBV29-1, with a possible D match to TRBD1 (5 bases). The germline V gene has CDR1 SQVTM and CDR2 ANQGSEA. There are 11 residues in the CDR3. The V end lost 5 bases, the J end lost 12 bases, and 13 bases lay between the germline ends. The CDR3 DNA sequence: TGCAGCGTTAGGGACTTGGGCGAACTGTTTTTT. Translation gives CSVRDLGELFF.

The chain links TRBV28 to TRBJ2-5; 9 bases map to TRBD1. There are 14 residues in the CDR3. V shed 4 bases, J shed 3 bases, and the junction held 3 bases outside the gene matches. Germline values: CDR1 MDHEN, CDR2 SYDVKM. The chain's CDR3 is CASSSRDREETQYF. CDR3 sequence (DNA): TGTGCCAGCAGTTCCCGGGACAGGGAAGAGACCCAGTACTTC.

The chain recombines TRBV15 with TRBJ2-1; D is possibly TRBD2 (7 bases). V was trimmed by 0 bases and J by 8 bases, leaving 14 bases between them. The length of the CDR3 is 15 residues. Germline V CDR1 and CDR2: LNHNV, YYDKDF (reference sequence). CDR3 sequence reads: CATSRDGRGGDEQFF. For the CDR3, the DNA is TGTGCCACCAGCAGAGATGGTAGGGGGGGCGATGAGCAGTTCTTC.

This clone has only one observation. This chain uses TRBV4-1 with TRBJ1-2; D is undetermined. There are 14 residues in the CDR3. V lost 4 bases to trimming and J lost 3 bases, with 12 bases between them. Germline lookup yields CDR1 MGHRA and CDR2 YSYEKL. In DNA, the CDR3 is TGCGCCAGCAGCCGCCAGGCGAGGGACTATGGCTACACCTTC. This encodes CASSRQARDYGYTF.

The chain combines TRBV7-9 with TRBJ1-3; the match to TRBD1 covers 8 bases. The V gene's germline CDR1 is SEHNR and CDR2 FQNEAQ (reference sequence). This CDR3 is 15 amino acids long. With V trimmed by 2 bases and J by 4 bases, 4 bases remained unmatched. CDR3 nucleotide sequence: TGTGCCAGCAGCTTATCGACAGGGGTCGGAAACACCATATATTTT. This gives the protein CASSLSTGVGNTIYF.

The chain employs TRBV27 and TRBJ2-3, with 8 positions matching TRBD2. In germline, CDR1 is MNHEY, CDR2 SMNVEV (reference sequence). V dropped 5 bases and J dropped 4; count of bases not matched to a gene: 14. The CDR3 length is 17 residues. The CDR3: CASSPRPQAGGSDTQYF. The CDR3, as DNA: TGTGCCAGCAGTCCCCGCCCCCAGGCGGGAGGATCAGATACGCAGTATTTT.